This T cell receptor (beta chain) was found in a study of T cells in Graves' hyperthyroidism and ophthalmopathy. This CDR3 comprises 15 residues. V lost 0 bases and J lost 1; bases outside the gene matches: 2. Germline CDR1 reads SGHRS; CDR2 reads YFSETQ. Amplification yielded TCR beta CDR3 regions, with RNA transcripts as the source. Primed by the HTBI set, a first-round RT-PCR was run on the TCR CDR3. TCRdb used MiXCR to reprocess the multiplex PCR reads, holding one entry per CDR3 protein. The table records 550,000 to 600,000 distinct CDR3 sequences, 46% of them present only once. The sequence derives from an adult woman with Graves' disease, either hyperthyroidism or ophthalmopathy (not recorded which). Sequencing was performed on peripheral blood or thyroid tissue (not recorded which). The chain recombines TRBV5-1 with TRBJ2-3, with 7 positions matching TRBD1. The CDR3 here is CASSLDGTGTDTQYF. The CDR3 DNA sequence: TGCGCCAGCAGCTTGGACGGGACAGGCACAGATACGCAGTATTTT.